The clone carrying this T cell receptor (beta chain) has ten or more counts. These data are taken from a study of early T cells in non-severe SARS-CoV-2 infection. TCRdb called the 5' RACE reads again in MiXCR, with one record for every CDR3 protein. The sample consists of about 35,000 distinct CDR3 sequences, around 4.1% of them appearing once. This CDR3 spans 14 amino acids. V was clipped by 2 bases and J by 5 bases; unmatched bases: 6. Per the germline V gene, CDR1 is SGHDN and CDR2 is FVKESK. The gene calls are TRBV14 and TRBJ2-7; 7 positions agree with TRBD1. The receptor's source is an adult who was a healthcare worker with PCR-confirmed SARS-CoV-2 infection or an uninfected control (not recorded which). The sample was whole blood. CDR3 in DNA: TGTGCCAGCAGCCAAAGGGGGCTGTTGGACGAGCAGTACTTC. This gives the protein CASSQRGLLDEQYF.